Each of the 11 T cell receptor beta chains below was sequenced from the same sample in a study of long-term antiretroviral therapy in people with HIV. Version v3.0 of the immunoSEQ assay was performed at survey level. Sequencing used immunoSEQ multiplex PCR; TCRdb keeps in-frame clones, though not all of them. The sample shows 21,000 or so clones, approximately 87% of them seen only once. The source was unsorted PBMCs, collected approximately 2.5 years after starting antiretroviral therapy. The receptors were gathered from a woman aged 45-65 years with HIV.

The chain uses TRBV6-5 and TRBJ1-1; D uncertain. Germline V gene lookup returns CDR1 MNHEY and CDR2 SVGAGI. V was clipped by 6 bases and J by 0 bases, with 5 bases between them. This CDR3 is built from 12 residues. The CDR3, as DNA: TGTGCCAGCAGAACGATGAACACTGAAGCTTTCTTT. It yields the protein CASRTMNTEAFF.

J is TRBJ2-1 and V is TRBV18, with 7 bases matching TRBD2. V gave up 0 bases and J gave up 0 bases; unmatched junction bases: 8. The CDR3 consists of 18 residues. The germline gives CDR1 KGHSH, CDR2 LQKENI. The CDR3 loop reads CASSPPGGLGVSYNEQFF. In DNA, the CDR3 is TGTGCCAGCTCACCACCAGGAGGACTAGGGGTCTCCTACAATGAGCAGTTCTTC.

This clone came up once. The chain uses TRBV10-3 and TRBJ2-7, with unresolved D. The CDR3 is 15 amino acids. V lost 3 bases, J lost 2 bases, and 14 bases lay in between. The V gene's germline CDR1 is ENHRY and CDR2 SYGVKD. The CDR3 sequence is CAISDLVKGTYEQYF. In nucleotides, the CDR3 is TGTGCCATCAGTGATTTGGTCAAAGGCACCTACGAGCAGTACTTC.

This clone was seen a handful of times. The chain uses TRBV28 and TRBJ2-7, with 7 positions matching TRBD2. Germline CDR1 is MDHEN and CDR2 is SYDVKM. There are 15 residues in the CDR3. With 5 bases clipped from V and 3 bases from J, the junction kept 10 bases outside the gene matches. CDR3 bases: TGTGCCAGCAGTCGGGGCGGGGGAGGAAGCTACGAGCAGTACTTC. This sequence encodes CASSRGGGGSYEQYF. The whole variable domain, remainder taken from reference TRBV28 and TRBJ2-7, is DVKVTQSSRYLVKRTGEKVFLECVQDMDHENMFWYRQDPGLGLRLIYFSYDVKMKEKGDIPEGYSVSREKKERFSLILESASTNQTSMYLCASSRGGGGSYEQYFGPGTRLTVT.

The chain employs TRBV7-8 and TRBJ2-7, with D unclear. The CDR3 covers 14 residues. V lost 5 bases and J lost 4, with 15 bases in between. Germline V CDR1 and CDR2: SGHVS, FQNEAQ. The CDR3 reads CASSRMNGEYEQYF. In DNA form, the CDR3 reads TGTGCCAGCAGCCGGATGAACGGCGAGTACGAGCAGTACTTC.

This sequence joins TRBV19 and TRBJ1-2; D gene uncertain. Trimming took 7 bases from V and 2 from J, leaving 11 bases between them. This CDR3 comprises 13 residues. The germline V gene encodes CDR1 LNHDA and CDR2 SQIVND (reference sequence). Written as DNA, the CDR3 is TGTGCCAGTAAAGGAATTGAAAACTATGGCTACACCTTC. Its protein product is CASKGIENYGYTF.

The chain uses TRBV6-5 and TRBJ1-1; D is perhaps TRBD1 (5 bases). Looked up from germline, CDR1 is MNHEY and CDR2 is SVGAGI. V was pared by 2 bases and J by 1 base, with 11 bases between. This CDR3 has 15 residues. CDR3 bases: TGTGCCAGCAGTTACGGGGGACCGCCGAACACTGAAGCTTTCTTT. This encodes CASSYGGPPNTEAFF.

The V gene is TRBV13, the J gene TRBJ2-2; D remains unclear. The ends were cut back, 4 bases at V and 4 bases at J, with 13 bases in the middle. This CDR3 comprises 15 residues. Per the germline V gene, CDR1 is PRHDT and CDR2 is FYEKMQ (reference sequence). The CDR3 reads CASSSGQDVTGELFF. Written as DNA, the CDR3 is TGTGCCAGCAGCTCTGGCCAGGACGTCACCGGGGAGCTGTTTTTT.

The chain joins TRBV5-8 to TRBJ2-2; D is ambiguous. CDR1 SGHTS and CDR2 YDEGEE come from the germline V gene. The CDR3 is made up of 15 amino acids. The V gene lost 2 bases and the J gene lost 7 bases, with 15 bases spanning the gap. CDR3 sequence: CASSFRRPMGGELFF. CDR3 nucleotide sequence: TGTGCCAGCAGCTTCAGACGACCCATGGGCGGGGAGCTGTTTTTT.

The J gene is TRBJ2-6, the V gene TRBV27, with 8 bases that match TRBD1. There are 16 residues in the CDR3. With V trimmed by 5 bases and J by 2 bases, 5 bases remained unmatched. Looked up from germline, CDR1 is MNHEY and CDR2 is SMNVEV (reference sequence). In DNA, the CDR3 is TGTGCCAGCAGTCTCAACAGGGGGACTGGGGCCAACGTCCTGACTTTC. This encodes CASSLNRGTGANVLTF.

This clone was observed a single time. This sequence joins TRBV29-1 and TRBJ1-4; possible D gene TRBD1, 6 bases. In germline, CDR1 is SQVTM, CDR2 ANQGSEA. Trimming removed 6 bases at V and 4 bases at J, with 9 bases between. The CDR3 runs 12 residues. CDR3 coding DNA: TGCAGCGTCGGACAGCTTAATGAAAAACTGTTTTTT. Protein sequence: CSVGQLNEKLFF.